The sequence of this T cell receptor (beta chain) was determined in a study of T-cell reconstitution after alpha-beta-depleted transplantation in children. CDR1 and CDR2 (germline): SGHRS, YFSETQ. This CDR3 is built from 12 residues. Trimming removed 4 bases from V and 8 bases from J; junction bases left unmatched: 2. Library preparation (for TCRbeta) was performed with unique molecular identifiers. TCRdb itself ran the PCR reads through MiXCR, one entry per CDR3 protein. The sample consists of approximately 590,000 distinct CDR3 sequences, about 11% of them appearing once. This clonotype was seen a few times.

The chain employs TRBV5-1 and TRBJ2-4, with 8 bases identical to TRBD1. Material: PBMCs from the stem cell graft donor, obtained from the stem cell graft. This receptor was obtained from a human donor who donated a stem cell graft to a child with acute myeloid leukemia. The CDR3 DNA follows: TGCGCCAGCAGCCCGGACAGGGACATTCAGTACTTC. Amino acids: CASSPDRDIQYF.